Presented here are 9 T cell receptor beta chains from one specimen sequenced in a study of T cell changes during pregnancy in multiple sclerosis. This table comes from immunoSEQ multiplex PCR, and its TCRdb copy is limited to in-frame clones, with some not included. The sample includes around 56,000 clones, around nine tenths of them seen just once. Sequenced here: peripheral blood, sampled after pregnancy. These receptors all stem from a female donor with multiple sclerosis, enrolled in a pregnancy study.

Here the CDR3 DNA reads TGTGCCAGCACCCCTCTAGGGACAGGGGTCTACGAGCAGTACTTC. Its protein is CASTPLGTGVYEQYF. The chain joins TRBV28 to TRBJ2-7; TRBD1 matches at 10 bases. V was pared by 7 bases and J by 3 bases, with 9 bases of the junction left unmatched. This CDR3 is 15 amino acids long. The germline CDR1 and CDR2 sequences are MDHEN and SYDVKM.

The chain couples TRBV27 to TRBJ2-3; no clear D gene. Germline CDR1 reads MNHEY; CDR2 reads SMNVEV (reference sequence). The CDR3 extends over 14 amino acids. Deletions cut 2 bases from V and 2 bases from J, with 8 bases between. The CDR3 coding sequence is TGTGCCAGCAGTTTAAGAGCCCTCACAGATACGCAGTATTTT. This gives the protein CASSLRALTDTQYF.

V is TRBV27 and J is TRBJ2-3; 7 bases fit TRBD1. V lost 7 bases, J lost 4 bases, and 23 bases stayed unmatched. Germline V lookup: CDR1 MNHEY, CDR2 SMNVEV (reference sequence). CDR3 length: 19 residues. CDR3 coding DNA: TGTGCCAGCAAACCCCTGAGCCCCAGGACAGGAATAATTGCAGATACGCAGTATTTT. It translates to CASKPLSPRTGIIADTQYF.

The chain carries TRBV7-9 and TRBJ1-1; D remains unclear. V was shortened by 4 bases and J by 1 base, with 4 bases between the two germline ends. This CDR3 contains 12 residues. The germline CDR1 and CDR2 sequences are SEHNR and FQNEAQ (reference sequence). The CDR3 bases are TGTGCCAGCAGCTACAGGAACACTGAAGCTTTCTTT. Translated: CASSYRNTEAFF. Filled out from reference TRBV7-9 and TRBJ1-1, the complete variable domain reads DTGVSQNPRHKITKRGQNVTFRCDPISEHNRLYWYRQTLGQGPEFLTYFQNEAQLEKSRLLSDRFSAERPKGSFSTLEIQRTEQGDSAMYLCASSYRNTEAFFGQGTRLTVV.

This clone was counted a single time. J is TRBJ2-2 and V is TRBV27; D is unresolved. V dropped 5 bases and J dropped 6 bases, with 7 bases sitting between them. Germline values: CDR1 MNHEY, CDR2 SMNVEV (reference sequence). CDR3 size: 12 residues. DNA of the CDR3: TGTGCCAGCAGTGTGATAGCCGGGGAGCTGTTTTTT. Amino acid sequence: CASSVIAGELFF.

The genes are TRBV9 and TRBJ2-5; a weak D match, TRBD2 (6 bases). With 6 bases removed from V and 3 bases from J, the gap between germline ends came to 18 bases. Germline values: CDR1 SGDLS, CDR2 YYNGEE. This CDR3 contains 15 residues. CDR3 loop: CASTASGTHEETQYF. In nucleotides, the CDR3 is TGTGCCAGCACCGCCTCCGGGACTCACGAAGAGACCCAGTACTTC.

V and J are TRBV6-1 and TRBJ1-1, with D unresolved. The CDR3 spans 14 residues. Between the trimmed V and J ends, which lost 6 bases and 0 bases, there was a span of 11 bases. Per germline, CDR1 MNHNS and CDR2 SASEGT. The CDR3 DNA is TGTGCCAGCAGGGGAGATTCTTTGAACACTGAAGCTTTCTTT. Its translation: CASRGDSLNTEAFF.

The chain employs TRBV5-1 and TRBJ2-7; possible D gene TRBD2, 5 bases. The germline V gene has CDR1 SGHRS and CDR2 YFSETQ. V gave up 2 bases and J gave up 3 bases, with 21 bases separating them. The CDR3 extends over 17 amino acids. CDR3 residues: CASSLGMLLRGSYEQYF. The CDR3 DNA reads TGCGCCAGCAGCTTAGGTATGCTCCTTAGAGGGAGCTACGAGCAGTACTTC.

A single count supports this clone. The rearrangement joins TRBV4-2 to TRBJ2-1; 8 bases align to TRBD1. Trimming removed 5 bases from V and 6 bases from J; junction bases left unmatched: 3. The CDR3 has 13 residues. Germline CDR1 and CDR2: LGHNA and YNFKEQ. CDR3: CASSWDRINEQFF. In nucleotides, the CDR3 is TGTGCCAGCAGCTGGGACAGGATCAATGAGCAGTTCTTC.